What follows are 28 T cell receptor beta chains derived from one specimen sequenced in a study of blood T cell repertoires in COVID-19. TCRdb's table, derived via immunoSEQ multiplex PCR, lists solely in-frame clones and lacks some. Seen here are around 250,000 clones, roughly four fifths observed once, and the top ten hold around 3.3%. Sequencing was done on a sample of peripheral blood. The receptors here all came from a woman aged 18 to 35 with acute or convalescent COVID-19.

The V gene is TRBV4-3, the J gene TRBJ1-1; no firm D call. The V end was cut by 2 bases, the J end by 7 bases, with 8 bases between. CDR1 is LGHNA, CDR2 YSLEER, per germline. This CDR3 contains 12 residues. CDR3: CASSQQTGEAFF. For the CDR3, the DNA is TGCGCCAGCAGCCAACAGACGGGTGAAGCTTTCTTT.

This chain connects TRBV2 to TRBJ1-2; D gene unclear. With 8 bases removed from V and 3 bases from J, the gap between germline ends came to 13 bases. The CDR3 is made up of 13 amino acids. Germline-derived CDR1 and CDR2 are SNHLY and FYNNEI. The CDR3 sequence is CASFTDPHYGYTF. CDR3 in DNA: TGTGCCAGCTTCACAGACCCTCACTATGGCTACACCTTC.

The V call is TRBV6-2 or TRBV6-3, the J call TRBJ2-1; 9 nucleotides match TRBD1. The CDR3 consists of 14 residues. V lost 6 bases to trimming and J lost 10 bases; unmatched junction nucleotides: 10. Per germline, CDR1 MNHEY and CDR2 SVGEGT. The CDR3 nucleotides read TGTGCCAGCAGCCGCGGGACAGGGAGAGAGGAGCAGTTCTTC. It codes for CASSRGTGREEQFF.

This chain uses TRBV2 with TRBJ1-3, with 8 bases aligning to TRBD1. J lost 4 bases, V lost 2 bases, and 16 bases had no gene match. The CDR3 is made up of 19 amino acids. CDR1 is SNHLY and CDR2 is FYNNEI in the germline V gene. The CDR3 DNA sequence: TGTGCCAGCAGTGAAACGGGGCAGGGGGCGCCGGATTTAGGAAACACCATATATTTT. Translation gives CASSETGQGAPDLGNTIYF.

The gene calls are TRBV24-1 and TRBJ2-5; 10 bases match TRBD1. Germline trimming cut 3 bases from V and 1 base from J; bases unmatched to any gene: 10. The germline V gene encodes CDR1 KGHDR and CDR2 SFDVKD. The CDR3 sequence is 18 residues long. The chain's CDR3 is CATSDIHTGTGAQETQYF. The CDR3 DNA follows: TGTGCCACCAGTGATATACACACCGGGACAGGGGCCCAAGAGACCCAGTACTTC.

The chain couples TRBV14 to TRBJ2-3; TRBD2 matches at 13 bases. CDR1 is SGHDN, CDR2 FVKESK, per germline. CDR3 size: 18 residues. The junction had 7 bases not matched to a gene; V was cut back by 2 bases and J by 2 bases. CDR3 in amino acids: CASSQSRGLAGVTDTQYF. The CDR3 DNA follows: TGTGCCAGCAGCCAAAGCCGAGGACTAGCGGGGGTCACAGATACGCAGTATTTT.

This clone was observed a single time. The chain couples TRBV18 to TRBJ2-7; TRBD1 aligns across 7 bases. This CDR3 spans 13 amino acids. Unmatched junction bases numbered 4, after V lost 6 bases and J lost 2 bases. Germline V gene lookup returns CDR1 KGHSH and CDR2 LQKENI. The DNA of the CDR3 is TGTGCCAGCTCGCCGACAGGGACCTACGAGCAGTACTTC. It specifies CASSPTGTYEQYF. Full variable domain (outside the CDR3, taken from reference TRBV18 and TRBJ2-7): NAGVMQNPRHLVRRRGQEARLRCSPMKGHSHVYWYRQLPEEGLKFMVYLQKENIIDESGMPKERFSAEFPKEGPSILRIQQVVRGDSAAYFCASSPTGTYEQYFGPGTRLTVT.

The CDR3 loop reads CASSLTGTGGQEKLFF. CDR3 DNA sequence: TGTGCCAGCAGTTTAACCGGGACAGGGGGACAAGAAAAACTGTTTTTT. This rearrangement joins TRBV27 to TRBJ1-4, with TRBD1 matching over 11 bases. The CDR3 spans 16 residues. Germline V CDR1 and CDR2: MNHEY, SMNVEV (reference sequence). The V gene end was trimmed by 2 bases and the J gene end by 8 bases; junction bases not matched to a gene: 7.

The gene calls are TRBV7-9 and TRBJ2-1; TRBD2 might be the D (5 bases). Germline CDR1 reads SEHNR; CDR2 reads FQNEAQ (reference sequence). This CDR3 comprises 16 residues. Trimming took off 10 bases at V and 4 bases at J, with 23 bases between the two ends. CDR3 bases: TGTGCCACCCCGGGGAGTGCAGCGGAGCATTACAATGAGCAGTTCTTC. Protein sequence: CATPGSAAEHYNEQFF.

There are a few counts of this clone. V is TRBV28 and J is TRBJ2-7, with D perhaps TRBD1 (6 bases). The CDR3 is 12 amino acids. The ends were cut back, 2 bases at V and 9 bases at J, with 11 bases in the middle. The germline gives CDR1 MDHEN, CDR2 SYDVKM. The CDR3 sequence: CASSLQGRGQYF. The CDR3, as DNA: TGTGCCAGCAGTTTACAGGGGCGTGGGCAGTACTTC.

Only a few counts were recorded for this clone. The chain combines TRBV25-1 with TRBJ1-4; 9 bases align to TRBD1. The germline V gene encodes CDR1 MGHDK and CDR2 SYGVNS. The V and J ends lost 2 bases and 2 bases, in that order; junction bases with no gene match: 6. This CDR3 spans 17 amino acids. The CDR3 DNA reads as TGTGCCAGCAGTGAAAAACAGGGGGCGCTCACTAATGAAAAACTGTTTTTT. Encoded protein: CASSEKQGALTNEKLFF. The full variable domain, rest sourced from reference TRBV25-1 and TRBJ1-4, is EADIYQTPRYLVIGTGKKITLECSQTMGHDKMYWYQQDPGMELHLIHYSYGVNSTEKGDLSSESTVSRIRTEHFPLTLESARPSHTSQYLCASSEKQGALTNEKLFFGSGTQLSVL.

V and J are TRBV6-5 and TRBJ2-7, with TRBD1 matching 10 bases. The CDR3 runs 16 residues. The J segment lost 3 bases and the V segment lost 0 bases, leaving 5 bases of the junction unmatched. The germline CDR1 and CDR2 sequences are MNHEY and SVGAGI. CDR3 sequence: CASSYSRQGASYEQYF. Here the CDR3 DNA reads TGTGCCAGCAGTTACTCGAGACAGGGGGCTAGCTACGAGCAGTACTTC.

V is TRBV6-2 or TRBV6-3 and J is TRBJ2-7; maybe TRBD1 (6 bases). Between the trimmed V and J ends, which lost 2 bases and 11 bases, there was a span of 19 bases. Per germline, CDR1 MNHEY and CDR2 SVGEGT. This CDR3 is 14 amino acids long. CDR3 loop: CASSYTNLQGRKYF. DNA of the CDR3: TGTGCCAGCAGTTACACAAACCTCCAGGGGCGCAAGTACTTC.

The chain joins TRBV6-4 to TRBJ2-7; D is perhaps TRBD2 (5 bases). CDR3 size: 13 residues. CDR1 is MRHNA, CDR2 SNTAGT, per germline. Trimming removed 6 bases from V and 4 bases from J, with 13 bases in between. The CDR3 region has the DNA TGTGCCAGCAGCGTAGCGTCGGGATACGAGCAGTACTTC. Its translation is CASSVASGYEQYF.

The V call is TRBV28, the J call TRBJ1-2; D uncertain. The V end was cut by 1 base, the J end by 3 bases, with 9 bases between. CDR3 length: 14 residues. Germline assignment: CDR1 MDHEN and CDR2 SYDVKM. The CDR3 loop reads CASSLSTLYYGYTF. The DNA of the CDR3 is TGTGCCAGCAGTTTATCGACTCTGTACTATGGCTACACCTTC.

The chain combines TRBV7-6 with TRBJ2-2, with D possibly matching TRBD2 (6 bases). The V and J ends lost 5 bases and 6 bases respectively, with 16 bases between them. This CDR3 contains 15 residues. The germline V gene has CDR1 SGHVS and CDR2 FNYEAQ. The CDR3 protein is CASSPLQWRAGELFF. In nucleotides, the CDR3 is TGTGCCAGCAGCCCTCTACAATGGAGGGCCGGGGAGCTGTTTTTT.

This clone showed up just a few times. The CDR3 reads CASSYGQGKNYGYTF. DNA of the CDR3: TGTGCCAGCAGTTACGGTCAGGGGAAAAACTATGGCTACACCTTC. The rearrangement joins TRBV6-5 to TRBJ1-2; the D gene is possibly TRBD1 (6 bases). The CDR3 extends over 15 amino acids. Germline V gene data show CDR1 as MNHEY and CDR2 as SVGAGI. The V end was cut by 2 bases, the J end by 2 bases, with 12 bases between.

The chain joins TRBV6-2 or TRBV6-3 to TRBJ1-2, with D possibly TRBD1 on 5 matching bases. Looked up from germline, CDR1 is MNHEY and CDR2 is SVGEGT. Trimming left V 2 bases short and J 4 bases short, with 14 bases between. CDR3 length equals 15 residues. For the CDR3, the DNA is TGTGCCAGCAGTTACCAGCCCCCAAGGGGCTATGGCTACACCTTC. It yields the protein CASSYQPPRGYGYTF.

V usage is TRBV10-2 and J usage is TRBJ1-2, with TRBD1 matching 7 bases. The V segment lost 6 bases and the J segment 7 bases; nucleotides outside the gene matches: 8. Germline values: CDR1 WSHSY, CDR2 SAAADI. This CDR3 contains 13 residues. The CDR3 spells CASSQRTGSGYTF. The CDR3 DNA follows: TGCGCCAGCAGCCAAAGGACAGGTTCTGGCTACACCTTC.

The gene calls are TRBV10-1 and TRBJ1-1, with TRBD1 as a possible D gene (6 bases). V lost 0 bases, J lost 1 base, and 18 bases lay in between. Germline V gene lookup returns CDR1 WNHNN and CDR2 SYGVQD (reference sequence). The CDR3 sequence is 18 residues long. CDR3 bases: TGCGCCAGCAGTGAGTCCCAACGACAGGCAGGAAAGAACACTGAAGCTTTCTTT. This codes for CASSESQRQAGKNTEAFF.

The CDR3 here is CASSIGTGGVGGYTF. Written as DNA, the CDR3 is TGTGCCAGTAGTATCGGGACAGGGGGCGTTGGGGGCTACACCTTC. The chain uses TRBV19 and TRBJ1-2; 12 bases match TRBD1. The CDR3 runs 15 residues. The germline gives CDR1 LNHDA, CDR2 SQIVND (reference sequence). With V trimmed by 3 bases and J by 8 bases, 7 bases remained unmatched.

The rearrangement uses TRBV20-1 and TRBJ1-4; 7 bases align to TRBD1. From germline, CDR1 is DFQATT and CDR2 SNEGSKA (reference sequence). V was pared by 3 bases and J by 0 bases, with 10 bases of the junction left unmatched. The CDR3 runs 17 residues. Here the CDR3 reads CSASLWDREATNEKLFF. The CDR3 region has the DNA TGCAGTGCTAGTTTGTGGGACAGAGAGGCAACTAATGAAAAACTGTTTTTT.

The rearrangement joins TRBV3-1 (or the pseudogene TRBV3-2) to TRBJ1-2; D not certain. Germline V gives CDR1 LGHDT, CDR2 YNNKEL (reference sequence). Trimming left V 6 bases short and J 3 bases short, with 14 bases between. CDR3 length: 14 amino acids. The CDR3 region is CASRAGVGHYGYTF. The CDR3 DNA follows: TGTGCCAGCAGGGCTGGAGTCGGCCACTATGGCTACACCTTC.

V is TRBV7-8 and J is TRBJ2-7, with D perhaps matching TRBD1 (5 bases). The CDR3 runs 12 residues. Germline CDR1 reads SGHVS; CDR2 reads FQNEAQ. V lost 0 bases to trimming and J lost 6 bases, with 6 bases between them. The chain's CDR3 is CASSLAGREQYF. In DNA, the CDR3 is TGTGCCAGCAGCTTAGCGGGGCGCGAGCAGTACTTC.

The chain combines TRBV7-2 with TRBJ2-7; 12 bases are shared with TRBD1. This CDR3 has 16 amino acids. Germline lookup yields CDR1 SGHTA and CDR2 FQGNSA. The V and J ends lost 5 bases and 7 bases, in that order; junction bases with no gene match: 12. The CDR3 loop is CASSARDRGPPLEQYF. CDR3 DNA sequence: TGTGCCAGCAGCGCAAGGGACAGGGGGCCTCCCTTGGAGCAGTACTTC.

The V call is TRBV19, the J call TRBJ2-7; a possible D gene is TRBD2 (6 bases). The V gene's germline CDR1 is LNHDA and CDR2 SQIVND (reference sequence). The CDR3 runs 14 residues. Between the trimmed V and J ends, which lost 4 bases and 3 bases, there was a span of 13 bases. CDR3 region: CASSTGLTRYEQYF. CDR3 bases: TGTGCCAGTAGTACGGGACTTACCCGCTACGAGCAGTACTTC.

The chain joins TRBV4-1 to TRBJ2-7, with D possibly matching TRBD2 (6 bases). Germline-derived CDR1 and CDR2 are MGHRA and YSYEKL. V was shortened by 1 base and J by 4 bases, with 14 bases between the two germline ends. The CDR3 is made up of 15 amino acids. CDR3 DNA sequence: TGCGCCAGCAGCCAAGCCCCGGGGGATCTTTACGAGCAGTACTTC. Protein product: CASSQAPGDLYEQYF.

The chain uses TRBV24-1 and TRBJ2-2, with 9 bases aligning to TRBD2. This CDR3 region has 16 residues. Germline V gives CDR1 KGHDR, CDR2 SFDVKD. Trimming at V came to 0 bases and at J to 6 bases, leaving 4 bases not matched to a gene. CDR3 nucleotide sequence: TGTGCCACCAGTGATTTGGCGGGAGGGACCGCCGGGGAGCTGTTTTTT. It is translated as CATSDLAGGTAGELFF.